One and the same sample provided the 14 T cell receptor beta chains below, sequenced in a study of blood T cell repertoires in COVID-19. Sequenced by immunoSEQ multiplex PCR; TCRdb stores in-frame clones only, minus some. The data hold fewer than 250,000 clones, with roughly 84% observed a single time. Sequenced: PBMCs or T cells enriched from blood (not recorded which). Receptor source: a woman aged 30 to 39 who had recovered from COVID-19.

The chain links TRBV4-1 to TRBJ2-3, with unresolved D. This CDR3 spans 14 amino acids. Germline assignment: CDR1 MGHRA and CDR2 YSYEKL. With 3 bases removed from V and 0 bases from J, the gap between germline ends came to 7 bases. CDR3 DNA sequence: TGCGCCAGCAGCCAGAGGAATAGCACAGATACGCAGTATTTT. Amino acids: CASSQRNSTDTQYF.

The V call is TRBV7-9, the J call TRBJ2-3; 10 bases map to TRBD2. The CDR3 sequence is 15 residues long. Per the germline V gene, CDR1 is SEHNR and CDR2 is FQNEAQ (reference sequence). V trimming: 5 bases; J trimming: 4 bases; junction bases outside the gene matches: 6. This CDR3 is CASSPAGGRADTQYF. CDR3 DNA sequence: TGTGCCAGCAGCCCAGCGGGGGGGAGGGCAGATACGCAGTATTTT.

V usage is TRBV27 and J usage is TRBJ2-7; 14 nucleotides align to TRBD2. This CDR3 is 15 amino acids long. Trimming removed 5 bases from V and 4 bases from J; junction bases left unmatched: 4. In germline, CDR1 is MNHEY, CDR2 SMNVEV (reference sequence). Written as DNA, the CDR3 is TGTGCCAGCAGTCTAGGGACTAGCGGGAGATACGAGCAGTACTTC. Encoded protein: CASSLGTSGRYEQYF.

This rearrangement joins TRBV7-8 to TRBJ2-7; 11 bases align to TRBD2. Per the germline V gene, CDR1 is SGHVS and CDR2 is FQNEAQ. The CDR3 length is 17 residues. The junction had 11 bases not matched to a gene; V was cut back by 7 bases and J by 0 bases. The chain's CDR3 is CASTPLAGVPPSYEQYF. The CDR3 nucleotides are TGTGCCAGCACTCCACTAGCGGGAGTTCCCCCCTCCTACGAGCAGTACTTC.

The V call is TRBV2, the J call TRBJ2-3; 10 bases are shared with TRBD2. This CDR3 spans 15 amino acids. The V gene's germline CDR1 is SNHLY and CDR2 FYNNEI. V gave up 6 bases and J gave up 3 bases; unmatched junction bases: 6. The CDR3 is CASRELAGRTDTQYF. DNA of the CDR3: TGTGCCAGCAGGGAACTAGCGGGGCGAACAGATACGCAGTATTTT.

J is TRBJ2-3 and V is TRBV6-2 or TRBV6-3; a weak D match, TRBD2 (6 bases). The germline gives CDR1 MNHEY, CDR2 SVGEGT. Trimming took 5 bases from V and 1 from J, leaving 16 bases between them. The CDR3 runs to 16 residues. The CDR3 region has the DNA TGTGCCAGCAGTCAGCCCCCGGGGGACCGCACAGATACGCAGTATTTT. Its translation: CASSQPPGDRTDTQYF.

This rearrangement joins TRBV5-4 to TRBJ2-7; D not certain. From germline, CDR1 is SGHNT and CDR2 YYREEE (reference sequence). The CDR3 is 14 residues long. V gave up 0 bases and J gave up 6 bases, with 13 bases separating them. In nucleotides, the CDR3 is TGTGCCAGCAGCTTGGGAGGAGCAGTCAGCGAGCAGTACTTC. As protein: CASSLGGAVSEQYF.

The gene calls are TRBV6-4 and TRBJ1-2, with 8 positions matching TRBD1. CDR3 length: 16 amino acids. Germline CDR1 is MRHNA and CDR2 is SNTAGT. The junction had 15 bases not matched to a gene; V was cut back by 5 bases and J by 7 bases. Here the CDR3 reads CASSPRDRRGLSGYTF. For the CDR3, the DNA is TGTGCCAGCAGTCCCAGGGACAGGCGGGGGTTGAGTGGCTACACCTTC.

The chain combines TRBV5-1 with TRBJ1-4, with D perhaps matching TRBD1 (6 bases). The germline V gene has CDR1 SGHRS and CDR2 YFSETQ. CDR3 length: 15 amino acids. V lost 2 bases, J lost 8 bases, and 16 bases lay in between. This CDR3 is CASSFGAGAGEKLFF. The CDR3 DNA reads as TGCGCCAGCAGCTTTGGCGCAGGGGCTGGGGAAAAACTGTTTTTT.

V and J are TRBV11-2 and TRBJ2-5; the match to TRBD1 covers 7 bases. Looked up from germline, CDR1 is SGHAT and CDR2 is FQNNGV. V shed 8 bases and J 4 bases; nucleotides not matched to a gene: 10. The CDR3 is 14 residues long. This CDR3 reads CASVGLGQIETQYF. CDR3 coding DNA: TGTGCCAGCGTAGGGTTGGGACAGATAGAGACCCAGTACTTC.

The chain combines TRBV12-5 with TRBJ1-1; 12 bases agree with TRBD1. J lost 2 bases, V lost 0 bases, and 7 bases had no gene match. Germline V gene lookup returns CDR1 LGHNT and CDR2 FRNRAP. The CDR3 has 18 amino acids. In DNA form, the CDR3 reads TGTGCTAGTGGTTTGGTCCATGGGACAGGGGGCTCCAACACTGAAGCTTTCTTT. It codes for CASGLVHGTGGSNTEAFF.

The gene calls are TRBV15 and TRBJ2-3; 13 nucleotides line up with TRBD2. CDR1 and CDR2 (germline): LNHNV, YYDKDF (reference sequence). Trimming took 3 bases from V and 3 from J; bases not matched to a gene: 3. The CDR3 is 16 residues long. CDR3 nucleotide sequence: TGTGCCACCAGCAGGGGGACTAGCGGGGCAACAGATACGCAGTATTTT. This gives the protein CATSRGTSGATDTQYF.

This chain connects TRBV19 to TRBJ1-1; D is uncertain. V shed 6 bases and J shed 4 bases, with 15 bases lying between them. The CDR3 runs 14 residues. The germline CDR1 and CDR2 sequences are LNHDA and SQIVND (reference sequence). In DNA, the CDR3 is TGTGCCAGTAGCACGGTCGGGAAAGGCACTGAAGCTTTCTTT. Its translation is CASSTVGKGTEAFF.

V gene TRBV7-2 combines with J gene TRBJ1-5; D unresolved. Deletions cut 1 base from V and 4 bases from J, with 8 bases between. Germline lookup yields CDR1 SGHTA and CDR2 FQGNSA. The CDR3 loop spans 14 amino acids. The CDR3 DNA sequence: TGTGCCAGCAGCTTAGATGGTAGTAATCAGCCCCAGCATTTT. Residues: CASSLDGSNQPQHF.